The 13 T cell receptor beta chains below all came from one sample that was sequenced in a study of T cell repertoires in cytomegalovirus infection. Each CDR3 protein gets one entry after TCRdb re-called the reads with MiXCR. The sample records roughly 570,000 distinct CDR3 sequences, about 40% being singletons. For these TCRs, the target antigens are not known. Here the sequenced sample was cultured PBMCs, taken from culture after CMV antigen stimulation. These receptors were collected from a human donor in good health (CMV status not recorded). Some clones in this sample may be carry-over from other donors' samples.

This clonotype was seen a handful of times. The chain employs TRBV11-2 and TRBJ2-7; D ambiguous. Per the germline V gene, CDR1 is SGHAT and CDR2 is FQNNGV. The CDR3 is made up of 16 amino acids. The V gene lost 5 bases and the J gene lost 0 bases, with 17 bases spanning the gap. CDR3: CASSTPRGDSSYEQYF. CDR3 DNA sequence: TGTGCCAGCAGCACCCCACGCGGCGATAGCTCCTACGAGCAGTACTTC.

The chain carries TRBV7-2 and TRBJ2-3, with 8 bases aligning to TRBD1. V lost 5 bases to trimming and J lost 4 bases; unmatched junction nucleotides: 8. CDR3 size: 15 residues. Germline V gives CDR1 SGHTA, CDR2 FQGNSA. The CDR3 bases are TGTGCCAGCAGCCCTTGGACAGGGAGCCCAGATACGCAGTATTTT. This encodes CASSPWTGSPDTQYF.

The J gene is TRBJ2-1, the V gene TRBV7-9; the D gene is possibly TRBD1 (6 bases). The germline V gene encodes CDR1 SEHNR and CDR2 FQNEAQ (reference sequence). Trimming removed 1 base from V and 11 bases from J, with 15 bases in between. The length of the CDR3 is 14 residues. The CDR3 sequence is CASSLVQGYVQQFF. The CDR3 DNA follows: TGTGCCAGCAGCTTAGTACAGGGCTATGTCCAGCAGTTCTTC.

The gene calls are TRBV12-3 or TRBV12-4 and TRBJ2-7; D is undetermined. V was clipped by 4 bases and J by 3 bases, with 7 bases between them. The CDR3 length is 12 residues. In DNA form, the CDR3 reads TGTGCCAGCAGTTATGTCATCTACGAGCAGTACTTC. Translating gives CASSYVIYEQYF.

J is TRBJ2-5 and V is TRBV28, with D perhaps TRBD1 or TRBD2 (5 bases each). This CDR3 has 15 residues. CDR1 and CDR2 (germline): MDHEN, SYDVKM. V was shortened by 6 bases and J by 4 bases, with 18 bases between the two germline ends. As DNA, the CDR3 is TGTGCCAGCAGCTCAGGGCAGGCCGGAGGAGAGACCCAGTACTTC. This encodes CASSSGQAGGETQYF.

This chain joins TRBV7-8 and TRBJ1-1, with no clear D. Germline loops: CDR1 SGHVS, CDR2 FQNEAQ. V lost 5 bases, J lost 0 bases, and 7 bases lay in between. This CDR3 is built from 13 residues. For the CDR3, the DNA is TGTGCCAGCAGCAGGGAATTGAACACTGAAGCTTTCTTT. Residues: CASSRELNTEAFF.

J is TRBJ1-4 and V is TRBV2; TRBD1 aligns across 7 bases. The CDR3 consists of 15 residues. Trimming cost V 6 bases and J 10 bases; bases outside gene matches: 14. Germline loops: CDR1 SNHLY, CDR2 FYNNEI. CDR3: CASSRGTDNWGKLFF. In nucleotides, the CDR3 is TGTGCCAGCAGCCGAGGGACAGACAACTGGGGAAAACTGTTTTTT.

This clonotype came up a few times. J is TRBJ1-5 and V is TRBV12-3 or TRBV12-4; D may be TRBD1 (5 bases). The CDR3 spans 15 residues. V was cut by 3 bases and J by 3 bases, with 12 bases left in between. The CDR3 bases are TGTGCCAGCAGTTTGAGTCTAGGGGTCAATCAGCCCCAGCATTTT. Translated: CASSLSLGVNQPQHF.

The J gene is TRBJ1-4, the V gene TRBV5-1; TRBD1 matches at 8 bases. The CDR3 runs to 16 residues. Germline assignment: CDR1 SGHRS and CDR2 YFSETQ. With V trimmed by 4 bases and J by 8 bases, 13 bases remained unmatched. For the CDR3, the DNA is TGCGCCAGCAGCACCAGCCCACAGGGGGAGGTAGAAAAACTGTTTTTT. Its protein product is CASSTSPQGEVEKLFF.

The sample holds a few counts of this clonotype. The chain has TRBV7-6 and TRBJ2-7; 7 bases match TRBD1. The CDR3 is made up of 13 amino acids. The J segment lost 5 bases and the V segment lost 5 bases, leaving 6 bases of the junction unmatched. Germline assignment: CDR1 SGHVS and CDR2 FNYEAQ. The CDR3 region is CASSLTGDNEQYF. Written as DNA, the CDR3 is TGTGCCAGCAGCCTCACAGGGGACAACGAGCAGTACTTC.

There are a few counts of this clonotype. The V and J genes are TRBV4-1 and TRBJ1-5; D may be TRBD1 (5 bases). V was cut by 0 bases and J by 5 bases, with 8 bases left in between. Germline V gene lookup returns CDR1 MGHRA and CDR2 YSYEKL. CDR3 length: 14 amino acids. For the CDR3, the DNA is TGCGCCAGCAGCCAAGAAGACAGATATCAGCCCCAGCATTTT. Protein: CASSQEDRYQPQHF.

The rearrangement joins TRBV6-1 to TRBJ2-1; D uncertain. The CDR3 covers 15 residues. CDR1 and CDR2 from the germline V gene are MNHNS and SASEGT. V was pared by 7 bases and J by 9 bases, with 22 bases between. CDR3 residues: CASTELSSLTSEQFF. The CDR3 coding sequence is TGTGCCAGCACCGAACTATCTTCCCTAACAAGTGAGCAGTTCTTC.

The chain employs TRBV7-6 and TRBJ2-5; 8 positions match TRBD2. Losses at the gene ends were 0 bases for V and 4 bases for J; bases not matched to a gene: 7. CDR1 and CDR2 from the germline V gene are SGHVS and FNYEAQ. The CDR3 has 16 amino acids. The CDR3 sequence is CASSLAWLAGRETQYF. The CDR3 DNA reads TGTGCCAGCAGCTTAGCCTGGCTAGCGGGTCGAGAGACCCAGTACTTC. The complete variable domain, with remaining parts taken from reference TRBV7-6 and TRBJ2-5, reads GAGVSQSPRYKVTKRGQDVALRCDPISGHVSLYWYRQALGQGPEFLTYFNYEAQQDKSGLPNDRFSAERPEGSISTLTIQRTEQRDSAMYRCASSLAWLAGRETQYFGPGTRLLVL.